This is a list of T cell receptor beta chains from one sample in a study of T-cell reconstitution after alpha-beta-depleted transplantation in children. TCRdb itself ran the PCR reads through MiXCR, one entry per CDR3 protein. The sample holds about 460,000 distinct CDR3 sequences, around an eighth seen once. This specimen consisted of PBMCs from the stem cell graft donor, obtained from the stem cell graft. These receptors came from a human donor who donated a stem cell graft to a child with combined immunodeficiency. The conserved cysteine and the conserved F or W are not part of the CDR3 here. Fields, in order: V gene, J gene, clone size, CDR3 protein. The listing skips clone size in some rows; elsewhere it reads once, few, many or a size class.

V gene: TRBV9; J gene: TRBJ2-3; clone size: .; CDR3 protein: ASSVGLVTDTQY
V gene: TRBV29-1; J gene: TRBJ1-2; clone size: .; CDR3 protein: SVVLQGHGYT
V gene: TRBV7-9; J gene: TRBJ1-2; clone size: .; CDR3 protein: ASSQTGSGYGYT
V gene: TRBV5-1; J gene: TRBJ1-1; clone size: .; CDR3 protein: ASSRWLGDTEAF
V gene: TRBV7-2; J gene: TRBJ2-5; clone size: many; CDR3 protein: ASTPHRGETQY
V gene: TRBV6-2/TRBV6-3; J gene: TRBJ2-1; clone size: few; CDR3 protein: ASSPRGGIPNNEQF
V gene: TRBV24-1; J gene: TRBJ2-1; clone size: few; CDR3 protein: ATSAGHSLLEQF
V gene: TRBV7-9; J gene: TRBJ2-2; clone size: .; CDR3 protein: ASRRRGTTGELF
V gene: TRBV29-1; J gene: TRBJ2-3; clone size: many; CDR3 protein: SVGGSPDTQY
V gene: TRBV6-1; J gene: TRBJ2-7; clone size: .; CDR3 protein: ASSETWDRRH
V gene: TRBV24-1; J gene: TRBJ2-1; clone size: many; CDR3 protein: ATSESRGANEQF
V gene: TRBV20-1; J gene: TRBJ2-2; clone size: .; CDR3 protein: SARVTGTGDTGELF
V gene: TRBV5-6; J gene: TRBJ1-4; clone size: many; CDR3 protein: ASSSPGQGEEKLF
V gene: TRBV4-3; J gene: TRBJ1-2; clone size: .; CDR3 protein: ASSPRVTGGGYT
V gene: TRBV5-1; J gene: TRBJ2-5; clone size: many; CDR3 protein: ASSLELAGGETQY
V gene: TRBV20-1; J gene: TRBJ2-3; clone size: .; CDR3 protein: SAPPPGLAGTDTQY
V gene: TRBV5-6; J gene: TRBJ2-7; clone size: .; CDR3 protein: ASSEGPRPDEQY
V gene: TRBV7-9; J gene: TRBJ2-7; clone size: few; CDR3 protein: ASSLPPPYEQY
V gene: TRBV6-5; J gene: TRBJ2-7; clone size: .; CDR3 protein: ASSLRTSGGSSYEQY